The 14 T cell receptor beta chains in this list originate from one sample, sequenced in a study of neoadjuvant nivolumab and ipilimumab in lung cancer. Generated by immunoSEQ multiplex PCR, the TCRdb table keeps only in-frame clones and is missing some. The sample contains about 38,000 clones, 85% to 90% of which appear only once. This specimen consisted of peripheral blood, obtained before neoadjuvant nivolumab, alone or with ipilimumab. These receptors were collected from an adult with non-small cell lung cancer.

This chain connects TRBV12-2 to TRBJ2-1; the listed D gene, TRBD2, was not tested against the DNA. TRBV12-2 is a pseudogene. The CDR3 consists of 14 residues. This chain's CDR3 is CASRLDGGHNEQFF. CDR3 sequence (DNA): TGTGCAAGTCGCTTAGACGGCGGGCACAATGAGCAGTTCTTC.

This chain links TRBV5-5 with TRBJ1-1; no clear D. The germline V gene has CDR1 SGHKS and CDR2 YYEKEE (reference sequence). The CDR3 sequence is 14 residues long. The V end lost 1 base, the J end lost 2 bases, and 9 bases lay between the germline ends. The CDR3 DNA sequence: TGTGCCAGCAGCTTGCCAGCCAGAAACACTGAAGCTTTCTTT. Protein product: CASSLPARNTEAFF.

The rearrangement uses TRBV27 and TRBJ1-2; D may be TRBD1 (5 bases). Trimming took 0 bases from V and 10 from J, leaving 21 bases between them. CDR3 length: 16 amino acids. The germline V gene has CDR1 MNHEY and CDR2 SMNVEV (reference sequence). CDR3 sequence (DNA): TGTGCCAGCAGTTTATCCTTCGGGGCAGCCCTTCAGGTCTACACCTTC. Translated: CASSLSFGAALQVYTF.

V usage is TRBV29-1 and J usage is TRBJ2-1, with D possibly TRBD2 on 6 matching bases. Trimming shortened V by 2 bases and J by 8 bases, and 13 bases separated the two germline ends. CDR1 and CDR2 from the germline V gene are SQVTM and ANQGSEA. The CDR3 contains 13 residues. The CDR3 DNA follows: TGCAGCGTTGAATTAAGATCGGGGGATGAGCAGTTCTTC. Protein product: CSVELRSGDEQFF.

This rearrangement joins TRBV5-1 to TRBJ2-3; 14 bases agree with TRBD2. Germline lookup yields CDR1 SGHRS and CDR2 YFSETQ. CDR3 length equals 18 residues. Trimming took 2 bases from V and 2 from J; bases not matched to a gene: 7. The CDR3 DNA is TGCGCCAGCAGCTTATCCGGGACTAGCGGGGGTCCCACAGATACGCAGTATTTT. Encoded protein: CASSLSGTSGGPTDTQYF.

The gene calls are TRBV6-5 and TRBJ2-3; D uncertain. The V end was cut by 4 bases, the J end by 0 bases, with 11 bases between. This CDR3 is 15 amino acids long. Germline V CDR1 and CDR2: MNHEY, SVGAGI. The CDR3 is CASSSDPGSTDTQYF. CDR3 sequence (DNA): TGTGCCAGCAGTTCCGACCCTGGGAGCACAGATACGCAGTATTTT.

The chain recombines TRBV29-1 with TRBJ1-2; perhaps TRBD1 as D (6 bases). V was trimmed by 4 bases and J by 8 bases, leaving 17 bases between them. CDR3 size: 13 residues. Per germline, CDR1 SQVTM and CDR2 ANQGSEA. The CDR3 sequence: CSVALSGAYGYTF. The CDR3 DNA reads as TGCAGCGTTGCCCTTTCGGGGGCGTACGGCTACACCTTC.

The chain joins TRBV7-9 to TRBJ2-6; D gene ambiguous. CDR1 is SEHNR and CDR2 is FQNEAQ in the germline V gene (reference sequence). Trimming stripped 10 bases from V and 1 base from J, with 20 bases between. The CDR3 totals 17 residues. The CDR3: CATSEWIQPSGANVLTF. CDR3 nucleotides: TGTGCCACCAGTGAGTGGATTCAACCTTCTGGGGCCAACGTCCTGACTTTC.

This sequence joins TRBV5-5 and TRBJ2-2; possibly TRBD2 for D (5 bases). Trimming cost V 0 bases and J 3 bases, with 6 bases left between them. Germline values: CDR1 SGHKS, CDR2 YYEKEE (reference sequence). CDR3 length: 14 amino acids. CDR3 in DNA: TGTGCCAGCAGCTTGGAGAGGGACACCGGGGAGCTGTTTTTT. Translating it yields CASSLERDTGELFF.

This rearrangement joins TRBV11-1 to TRBJ2-1; no reliable D call. The CDR3 length is 16 residues. Germline CDR1 SGHAT, CDR2 FQDESV (reference sequence). V lost 5 bases, J lost 0 bases, and 14 bases lay in between. CDR3 amino acids: CASSPRAIFSYNEQFF. The CDR3 coding sequence is TGTGCCAGCAGCCCCCGGGCGATCTTCTCCTACAATGAGCAGTTCTTC.

The chain carries TRBV18 and TRBJ2-3; D unresolved. Germline CDR1 reads KGHSH; CDR2 reads LQKENI. This CDR3 comprises 14 residues. V gave up 0 bases and J gave up 9 bases, with 13 bases separating them. In DNA, the CDR3 is TGTGCCAGCTCACCACCGATGTCACTCCTAACGCAGTATTTT. Protein sequence: CASSPPMSLLTQYF. The variable domain in full, completed from reference TRBV18 and TRBJ2-3, reads NAGVMQNPRHLVRRRGQEARLRCSPMKGHSHVYWYRQLPEEGLKFMVYLQKENIIDESGMPKERFSAEFPKEGPSILRIQQVVRGDSAAYFCASSPPMSLLTQYFGPGTRLTVL.

In this sample, this clone turned up once. The chain joins TRBV5-1 to TRBJ2-5, with 7 bases identical to TRBD1. V lost 3 bases, J lost 5 bases, and 13 bases stayed unmatched. The CDR3 totals 16 residues. Germline CDR1 and CDR2: SGHRS and YFSETQ. The CDR3 nucleotides read TGCGCCAGCAGCTACTCCTTCACAGGGGTGAGCGAGACCCAGTACTTC. Encoded protein: CASSYSFTGVSETQYF.

The chain couples TRBV6-1 to TRBJ2-7; possibly TRBD1 or TRBD2 for D (5 bases each). This CDR3 comprises 13 residues. Germline V gene data show CDR1 as MNHNS and CDR2 as SASEGT. V lost 2 bases to trimming and J lost 6 bases, with 11 bases between them. The CDR3 spells CASSELRGAEQYF. CDR3 sequence (DNA): TGTGCCAGCAGTGAATTGAGGGGAGCCGAGCAGTACTTC.

The V gene is TRBV18, the J gene TRBJ2-6; 9 bases fit TRBD1. Germline V lookup: CDR1 KGHSH, CDR2 LQKENI. The V segment lost 3 bases and the J segment 3 bases; nucleotides outside the gene matches: 6. The CDR3 totals 17 residues. In DNA form, the CDR3 reads TGTGCCAGCTCACCCGGGACAGGGTATAATGGGGCCAACGTCCTGACTTTC. Translation: CASSPGTGYNGANVLTF.